This T cell receptor beta chain was documented in a study of T-cell reconstitution after alpha-beta-depleted transplantation in children. Preparation of the TCRbeta library involved a method that used unique molecular identifiers. Each CDR3 protein is one row after TCRdb ran MiXCR on the PCR reads. The sample yields around 340,000 distinct CDR3 sequences, about an eighth seen once. This clonotype was sampled from a human donor who donated a stem cell graft to a child with Fanconi anemia. The sequencing here drew on PBMCs, taken from the stem cell graft.

The CDR3 sequence is CASSVGGLSPLHF. Written as DNA, the CDR3 is TGCGCCAGCAGTGTAGGGGGACTTTCACCCCTCCACTTT. The chain uses TRBV10-1 and TRBJ1-6, with D possibly TRBD1 on 6 matching bases. With 4 bases removed from V and 9 bases from J, the gap between germline ends came to 10 bases. The CDR3 extends over 13 amino acids. Germline loops: CDR1 WNHNN, CDR2 SYGVQD (reference sequence).